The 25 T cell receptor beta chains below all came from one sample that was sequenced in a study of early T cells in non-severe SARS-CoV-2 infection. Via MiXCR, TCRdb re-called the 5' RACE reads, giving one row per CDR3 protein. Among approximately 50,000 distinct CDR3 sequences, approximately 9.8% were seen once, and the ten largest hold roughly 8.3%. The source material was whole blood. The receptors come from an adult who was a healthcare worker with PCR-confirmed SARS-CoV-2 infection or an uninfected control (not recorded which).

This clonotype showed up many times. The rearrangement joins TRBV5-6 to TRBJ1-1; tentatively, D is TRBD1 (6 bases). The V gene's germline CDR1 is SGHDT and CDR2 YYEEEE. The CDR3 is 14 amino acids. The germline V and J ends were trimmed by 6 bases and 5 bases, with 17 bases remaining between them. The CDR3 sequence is CASTPSGTSTEAFF. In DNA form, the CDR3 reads TGTGCCAGCACCCCTTCCGGGACAAGTACTGAAGCTTTCTTT.

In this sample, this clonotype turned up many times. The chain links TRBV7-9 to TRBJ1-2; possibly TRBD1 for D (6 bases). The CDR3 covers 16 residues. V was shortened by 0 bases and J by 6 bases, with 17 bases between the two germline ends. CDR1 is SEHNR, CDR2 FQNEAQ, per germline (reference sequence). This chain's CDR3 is CASSLARGAAVDGYTF. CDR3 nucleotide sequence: TGTGCCAGCAGCTTAGCGAGGGGGGCTGCCGTGGATGGCTACACCTTC.

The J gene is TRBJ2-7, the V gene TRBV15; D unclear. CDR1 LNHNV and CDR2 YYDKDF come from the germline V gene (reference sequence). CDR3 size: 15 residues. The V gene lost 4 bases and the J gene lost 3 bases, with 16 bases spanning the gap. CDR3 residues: CATSTTRTDFYEQYF. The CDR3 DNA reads TGTGCCACCAGCACTACCCGGACCGACTTCTACGAGCAGTACTTC.

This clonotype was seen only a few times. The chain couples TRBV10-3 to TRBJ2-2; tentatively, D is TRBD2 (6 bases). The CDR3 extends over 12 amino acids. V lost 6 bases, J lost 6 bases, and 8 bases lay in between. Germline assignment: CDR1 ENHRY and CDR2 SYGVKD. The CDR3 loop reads CAIRLAPGELFF. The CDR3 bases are TGTGCCATCAGACTAGCTCCCGGGGAGCTGTTTTTT.

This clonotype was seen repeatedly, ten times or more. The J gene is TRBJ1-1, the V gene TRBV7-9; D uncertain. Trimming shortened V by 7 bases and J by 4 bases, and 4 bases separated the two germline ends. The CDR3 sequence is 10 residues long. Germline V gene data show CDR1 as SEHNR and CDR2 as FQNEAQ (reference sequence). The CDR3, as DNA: TGTGCCAGCAAGGGCACTGAAGCTTTCTTT. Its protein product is CASKGTEAFF.

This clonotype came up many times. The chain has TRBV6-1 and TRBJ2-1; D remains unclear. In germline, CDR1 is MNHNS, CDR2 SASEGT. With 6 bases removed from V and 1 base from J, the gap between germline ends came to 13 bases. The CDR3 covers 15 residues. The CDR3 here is CASRVSGGSYNEQFF. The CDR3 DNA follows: TGTGCCAGCAGAGTAAGTGGTGGGTCCTACAATGAGCAGTTCTTC.

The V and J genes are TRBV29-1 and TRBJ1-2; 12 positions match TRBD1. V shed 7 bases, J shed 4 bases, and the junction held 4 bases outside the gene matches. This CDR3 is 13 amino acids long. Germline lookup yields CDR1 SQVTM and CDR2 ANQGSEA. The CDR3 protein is CSARDRGPYGYTF. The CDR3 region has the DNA TGCAGCGCAAGGGACAGGGGGCCCTATGGCTACACCTTC. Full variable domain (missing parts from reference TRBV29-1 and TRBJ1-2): SAVISQKPSRDICQRGTSLTIQCQVDSQVTMMFWYRQQPGQSLTLIATANQGSEATYESGFVIDKFPISRPNLTFSTLTVSNMSPEDSSIYLCSARDRGPYGYTFGSGTRLTVV.

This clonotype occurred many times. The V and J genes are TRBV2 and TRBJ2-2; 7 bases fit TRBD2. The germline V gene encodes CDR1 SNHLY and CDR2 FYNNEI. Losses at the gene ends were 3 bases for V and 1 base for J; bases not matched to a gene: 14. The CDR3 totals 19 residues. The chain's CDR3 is CASSDSRLAPSKNTGELFF. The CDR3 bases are TGTGCCAGCAGTGATTCGAGACTAGCTCCATCGAAGAACACCGGGGAGCTGTTTTTT. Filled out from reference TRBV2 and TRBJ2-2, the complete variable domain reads EPEVTQTPSHQVTQMGQEVILRCVPISNHLYFYWYRQILGQKVEFLVSFYNNEISEKSEIFDDQFSVERPDGSNFTLKIRSTKLEDSAMYFCASSDSRLAPSKNTGELFFGEGSRLTVL.

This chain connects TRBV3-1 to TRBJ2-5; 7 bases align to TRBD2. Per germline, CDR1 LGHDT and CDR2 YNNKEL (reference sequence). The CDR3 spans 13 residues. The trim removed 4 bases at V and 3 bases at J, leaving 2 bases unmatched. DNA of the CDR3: TGTGCCAGCAGCCTCACTAGCGAAGAGACCCAGTACTTC. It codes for CASSLTSEETQYF.

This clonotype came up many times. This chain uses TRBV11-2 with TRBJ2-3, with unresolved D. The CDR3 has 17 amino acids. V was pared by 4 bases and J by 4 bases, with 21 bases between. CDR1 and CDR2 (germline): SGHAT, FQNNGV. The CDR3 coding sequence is TGTGCCAGCAGCTCCCCCACGTGGACCCCCAGCCCAGATACGCAGTATTTT. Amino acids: CASSSPTWTPSPDTQYF.

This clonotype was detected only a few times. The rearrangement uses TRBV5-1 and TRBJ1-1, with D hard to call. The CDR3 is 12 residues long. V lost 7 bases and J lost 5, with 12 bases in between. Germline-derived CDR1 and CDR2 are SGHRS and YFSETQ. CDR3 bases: TGCGCCAGCGGACTGTCGGCGACTGAAGCTTTCTTT. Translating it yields CASGLSATEAFF.

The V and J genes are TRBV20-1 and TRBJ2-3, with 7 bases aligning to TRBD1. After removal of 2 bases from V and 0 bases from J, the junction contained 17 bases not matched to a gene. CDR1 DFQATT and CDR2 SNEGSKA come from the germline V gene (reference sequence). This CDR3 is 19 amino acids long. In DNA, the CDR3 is TGCAGTGCTAGATACCCCGAGGGGGCCTCCGTCTATAGCACAGATACGCAGTATTTT. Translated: CSARYPEGASVYSTDTQYF.

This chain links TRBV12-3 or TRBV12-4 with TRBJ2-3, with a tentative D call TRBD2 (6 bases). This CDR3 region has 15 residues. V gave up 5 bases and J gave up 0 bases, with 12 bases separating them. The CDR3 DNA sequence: TGTGCCAGCAGTCCCGTCGGGGGAAGCACAGATACGCAGTATTTT. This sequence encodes CASSPVGGSTDTQYF.

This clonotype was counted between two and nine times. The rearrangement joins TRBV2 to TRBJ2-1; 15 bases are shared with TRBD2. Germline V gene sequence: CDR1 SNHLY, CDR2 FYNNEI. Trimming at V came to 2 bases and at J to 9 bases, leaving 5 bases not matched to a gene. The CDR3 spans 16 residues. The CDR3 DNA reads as TGTGCCAGCAGTGAATATCCGGGACTAGCGGGAGGTGAGCAGTTCTTC. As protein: CASSEYPGLAGGEQFF.

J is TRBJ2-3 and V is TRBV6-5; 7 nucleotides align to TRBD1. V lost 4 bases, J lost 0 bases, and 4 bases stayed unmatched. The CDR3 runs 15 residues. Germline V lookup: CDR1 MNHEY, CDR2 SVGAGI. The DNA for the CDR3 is TGTGCCAGCAGTTTGGGACAGCTGAGCACAGATACGCAGTATTTT. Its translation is CASSLGQLSTDTQYF.

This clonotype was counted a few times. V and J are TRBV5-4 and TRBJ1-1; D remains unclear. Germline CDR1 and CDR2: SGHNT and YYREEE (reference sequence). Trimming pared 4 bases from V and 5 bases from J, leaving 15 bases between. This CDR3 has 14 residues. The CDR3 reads CASSPNPAGTEAFF. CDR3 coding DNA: TGTGCCAGCAGCCCCAATCCGGCGGGGACTGAAGCTTTCTTT.

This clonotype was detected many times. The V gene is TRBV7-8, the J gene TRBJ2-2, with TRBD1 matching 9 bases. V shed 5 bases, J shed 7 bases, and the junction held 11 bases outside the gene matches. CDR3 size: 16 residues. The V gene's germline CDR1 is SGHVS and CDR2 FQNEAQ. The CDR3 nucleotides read TGTGCCAGCAGCCCAGCGTGGACAGGGGCGGGCGGGGAGCTGTTTTTT. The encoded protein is CASSPAWTGAGGELFF.

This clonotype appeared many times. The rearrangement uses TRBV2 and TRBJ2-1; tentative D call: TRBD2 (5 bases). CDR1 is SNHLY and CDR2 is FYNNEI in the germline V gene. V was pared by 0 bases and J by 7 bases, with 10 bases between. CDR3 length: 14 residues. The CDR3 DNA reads TGTGCCAGCAGTGAAGCGCTTCGAGGGAATGAGCAGTTCTTC. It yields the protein CASSEALRGNEQFF.

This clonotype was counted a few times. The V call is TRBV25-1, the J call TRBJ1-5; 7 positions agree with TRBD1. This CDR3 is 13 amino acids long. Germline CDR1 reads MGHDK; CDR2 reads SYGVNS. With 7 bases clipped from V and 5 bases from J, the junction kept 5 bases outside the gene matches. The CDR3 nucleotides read TGTGCCAGCAAGGGAGGGGGCGATCAGCCCCAGCATTTT. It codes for CASKGGGDQPQHF.

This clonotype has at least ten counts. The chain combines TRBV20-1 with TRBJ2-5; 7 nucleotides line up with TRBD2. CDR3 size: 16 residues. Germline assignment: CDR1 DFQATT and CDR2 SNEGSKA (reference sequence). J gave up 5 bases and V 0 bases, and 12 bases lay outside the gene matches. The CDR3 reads CSARDLSGLLSETQYF. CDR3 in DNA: TGCAGTGCTAGAGATCTTTCGGGACTATTAAGTGAGACCCAGTACTTC.

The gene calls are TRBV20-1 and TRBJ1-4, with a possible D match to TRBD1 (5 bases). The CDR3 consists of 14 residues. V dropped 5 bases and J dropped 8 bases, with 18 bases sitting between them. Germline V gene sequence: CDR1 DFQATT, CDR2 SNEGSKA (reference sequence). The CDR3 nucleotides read TGCAGTGCTCAGAAGGCAGGGTTGGGCGAAAAACTGTTTTTT. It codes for CSAQKAGLGEKLFF.

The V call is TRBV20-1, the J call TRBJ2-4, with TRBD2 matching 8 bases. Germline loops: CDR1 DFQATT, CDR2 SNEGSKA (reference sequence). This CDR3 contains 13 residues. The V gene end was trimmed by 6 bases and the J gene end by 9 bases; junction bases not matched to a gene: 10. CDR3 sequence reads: CSAAGTRKPIQYF. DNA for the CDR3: TGCAGTGCGGCCGGGACTAGGAAGCCCATTCAGTACTTC.

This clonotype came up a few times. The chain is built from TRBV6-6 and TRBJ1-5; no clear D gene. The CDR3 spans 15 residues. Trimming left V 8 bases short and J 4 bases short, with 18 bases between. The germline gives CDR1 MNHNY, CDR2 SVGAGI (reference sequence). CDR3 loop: CASAAARSSNQPQHF. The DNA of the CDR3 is TGTGCCAGCGCGGCGGCCAGATCTTCTAATCAGCCCCAGCATTTT.

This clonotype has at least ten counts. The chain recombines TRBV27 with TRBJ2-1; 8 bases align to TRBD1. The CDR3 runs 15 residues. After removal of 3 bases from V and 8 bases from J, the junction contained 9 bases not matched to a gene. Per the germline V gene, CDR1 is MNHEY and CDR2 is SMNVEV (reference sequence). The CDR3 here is CASSFAAGGGYEQFF. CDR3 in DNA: TGTGCCAGCAGTTTCGCGGCAGGGGGCGGGTATGAGCAGTTCTTC.

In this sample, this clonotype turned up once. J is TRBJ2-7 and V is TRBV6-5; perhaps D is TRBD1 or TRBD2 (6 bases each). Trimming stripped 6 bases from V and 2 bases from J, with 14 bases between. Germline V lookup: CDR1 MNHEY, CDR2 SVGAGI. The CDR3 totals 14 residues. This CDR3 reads CASRPQGRTYEQYF. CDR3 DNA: TGTGCCAGCAGGCCCCAGGGGAGGACCTACGAGCAGTACTTC.